This TCR beta chain was sequenced for a study of radiotherapy plus CTLA-4 blockade in lung cancer. Sequencing used immunoSEQ multiplex PCR; TCRdb keeps in-frame clones, though not all of them. The sample holds about 95,000 clones, more than 75% seen once. Germline CDR1 SGHTA, CDR2 FQGNSA. V lost 5 bases to trimming and J lost 3 bases; unmatched junction nucleotides: 6. This CDR3 is built from 14 residues. The sequence derives from a human donor with non-small cell lung cancer who had a partial response to radiotherapy plus ipilimumab. V is TRBV7-2 and J is TRBJ1-1, with 7 bases aligning to TRBD1. The sample consisted of peripheral blood, taken from a patient treated with radiotherapy plus ipilimumab. This chain's CDR3 is CASSRYRGYTEAFF. The CDR3 region has the DNA TGTGCCAGCAGCCGCTACAGGGGATACACTGAAGCTTTCTTT.